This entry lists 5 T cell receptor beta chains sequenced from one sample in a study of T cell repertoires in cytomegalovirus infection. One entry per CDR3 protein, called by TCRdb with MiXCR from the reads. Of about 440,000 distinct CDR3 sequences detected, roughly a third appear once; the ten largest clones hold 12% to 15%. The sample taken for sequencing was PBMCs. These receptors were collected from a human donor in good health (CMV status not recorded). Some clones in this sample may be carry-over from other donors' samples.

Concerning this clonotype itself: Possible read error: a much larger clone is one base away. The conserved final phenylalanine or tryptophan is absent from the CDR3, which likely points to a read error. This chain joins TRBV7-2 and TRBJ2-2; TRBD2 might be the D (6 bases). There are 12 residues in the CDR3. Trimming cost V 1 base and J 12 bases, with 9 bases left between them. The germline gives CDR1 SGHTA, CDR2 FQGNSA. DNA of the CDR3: TGTGCCAGCAGCTTAGATGGAGGGAAGCTGTTTTGT. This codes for CASSLDGGKLFC.

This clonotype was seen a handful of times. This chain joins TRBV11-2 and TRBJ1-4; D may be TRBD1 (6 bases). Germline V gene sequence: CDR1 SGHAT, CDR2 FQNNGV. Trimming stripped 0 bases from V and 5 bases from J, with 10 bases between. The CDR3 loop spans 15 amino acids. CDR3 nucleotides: TGTGCCAGCAGCTTAGATCCAGGGGCGAATGAAAAACTGTTTTTT. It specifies CASSLDPGANEKLFF.

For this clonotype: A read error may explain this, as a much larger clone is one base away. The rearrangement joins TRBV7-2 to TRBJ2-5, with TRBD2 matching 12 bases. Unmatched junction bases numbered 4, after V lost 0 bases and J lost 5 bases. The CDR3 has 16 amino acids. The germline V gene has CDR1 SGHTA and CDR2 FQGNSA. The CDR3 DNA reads TGTGCCAGCAGCTTAGCGTGGACTAGCGGGGACGAGACCCAGTACTTC. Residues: CASSLAWTSGDETQYF.

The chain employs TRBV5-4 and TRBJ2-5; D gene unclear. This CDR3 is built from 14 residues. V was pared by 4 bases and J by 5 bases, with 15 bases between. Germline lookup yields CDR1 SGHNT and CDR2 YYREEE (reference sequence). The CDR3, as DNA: TGTGCCAGCAGCACGGGTCAGCTGGGGGAGACCCAGTACTTC. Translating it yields CASSTGQLGETQYF.

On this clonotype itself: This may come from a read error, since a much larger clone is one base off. CDR3 amino acids: CASSLEGRTYNSPLHF. As DNA, the CDR3 is TGTGCCAGCAGCTTAGAAGGCAGAACTTATAATTCACCCCTCCACTTT. The rearrangement joins TRBV7-8 to TRBJ1-6, with no clear D. From germline, CDR1 is SGHVS and CDR2 FQNEAQ. Trimming took off 1 base at V and 4 bases at J, with 11 bases between the two ends. CDR3 length: 16 amino acids.